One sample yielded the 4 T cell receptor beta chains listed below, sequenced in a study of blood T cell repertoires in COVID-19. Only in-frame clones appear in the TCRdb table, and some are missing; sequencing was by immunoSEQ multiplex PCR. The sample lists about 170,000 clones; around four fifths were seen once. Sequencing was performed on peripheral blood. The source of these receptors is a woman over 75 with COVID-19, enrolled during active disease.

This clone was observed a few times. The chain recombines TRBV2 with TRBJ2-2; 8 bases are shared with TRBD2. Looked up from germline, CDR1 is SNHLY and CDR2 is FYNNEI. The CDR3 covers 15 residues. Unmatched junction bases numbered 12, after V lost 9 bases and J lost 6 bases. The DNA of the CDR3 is TGTGCCAGGGGCCCGGGACTAGATTCGGCCGGGGAGCTGTTTTTT. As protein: CARGPGLDSAGELFF.

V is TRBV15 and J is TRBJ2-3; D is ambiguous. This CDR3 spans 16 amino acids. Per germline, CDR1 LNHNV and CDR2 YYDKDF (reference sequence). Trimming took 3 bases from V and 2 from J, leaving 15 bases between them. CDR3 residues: CATSSGVHILTDTQYF. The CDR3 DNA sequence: TGTGCCACCAGCAGTGGAGTTCACATCCTCACAGATACGCAGTATTTT.

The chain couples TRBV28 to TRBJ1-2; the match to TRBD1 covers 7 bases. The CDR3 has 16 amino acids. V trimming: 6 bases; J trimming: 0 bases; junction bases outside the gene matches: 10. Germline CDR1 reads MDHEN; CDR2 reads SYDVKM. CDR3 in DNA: TGTGCCAGCAGAGGGACAGCGAGTCGAGCTAACTATGGCTACACCTTC. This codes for CASRGTASRANYGYTF.

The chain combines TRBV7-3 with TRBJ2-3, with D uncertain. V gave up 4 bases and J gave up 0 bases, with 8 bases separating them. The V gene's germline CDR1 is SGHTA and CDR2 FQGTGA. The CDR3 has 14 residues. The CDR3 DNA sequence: TGTGCCAGCAGCTCCCTCGGTAGCACAGATACGCAGTATTTT. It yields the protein CASSSLGSTDTQYF.